This TCR beta chain emerged from a study of blood T cell repertoires in COVID-19. Overall study: COVID-19 samples, acute and convalescent, were from the United States, Italy and Spain. PBMCs, B-cell-depleted T cells, or T cells provided the cDNA or gDNA that made up the material.

Trimming shortened V by 1 base and J by 7 bases, and 15 bases separated the two germline ends. Germline V gene sequence: CDR1 SGHTA, CDR2 FQGNSA. The CDR3 loop spans 15 amino acids. Clones were sequenced by immunoSEQ multiplex PCR, and TCRdb holds only the in-frame ones, with some missing. Here the sample spans 88,000 or so clones, around 85% being singletons. Sequenced: peripheral blood. This clonotype was sampled from a man aged 55-75 years with acute or convalescent COVID-19. The chain links TRBV7-2 to TRBJ2-3, with D maybe TRBD2 (6 bases). The CDR3 DNA reads as TGTGCCAGCAGCTTAGGGTCCTCGGGGGTTAATACGCAGTATTTT. This encodes CASSLGSSGVNTQYF.